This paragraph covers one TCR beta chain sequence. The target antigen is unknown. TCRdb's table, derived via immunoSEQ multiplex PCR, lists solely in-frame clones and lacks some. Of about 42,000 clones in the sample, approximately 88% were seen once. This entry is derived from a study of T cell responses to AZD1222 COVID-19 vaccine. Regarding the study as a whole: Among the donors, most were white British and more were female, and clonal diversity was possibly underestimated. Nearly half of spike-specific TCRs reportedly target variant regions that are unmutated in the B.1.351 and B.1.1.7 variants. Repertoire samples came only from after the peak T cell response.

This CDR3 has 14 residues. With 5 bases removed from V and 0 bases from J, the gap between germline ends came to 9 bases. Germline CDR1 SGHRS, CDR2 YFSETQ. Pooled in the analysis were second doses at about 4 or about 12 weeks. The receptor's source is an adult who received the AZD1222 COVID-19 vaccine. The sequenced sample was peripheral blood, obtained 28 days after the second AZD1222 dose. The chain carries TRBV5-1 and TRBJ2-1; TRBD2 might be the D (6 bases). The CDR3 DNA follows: TGCGCCAGCAGAGCGGGCAACTCCTACAATGAGCAGTTCTTC. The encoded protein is CASRAGNSYNEQFF.